This T cell receptor beta chain was identified during a study of CD8+CD57+ T cells in acquired aplastic anemia (dated 2018 in TCRdb). Background on the whole study: Extracted DNA from sorted CD4+ and CD8+ cells averaged around 2.9 ug, ranging from roughly 0.2 to 30 ug.

Genomic DNA was used as template for profiling of TCR beta VDJ combinations and CDR3 sequences. An Illumina HiSeq 2000 was used for TCR repertoire sequencing. For the original study's pipeline: Repertoires were assessed using TRBV/TRBJ rearrangement plots, CDR3 size and DJ length profiles, and Simpson's diversity index. The most abundant DNA sequence in the deep sequencing data was taken as the immunodominant clone. CDR3 amino acid sequences were screened for sharing across subjects and compared with published repertoires and the VDJdb database. In-frame beta chains were kept once TCRdb had trimmed the public reads at Q25 with fastp and called clones with MiXCR. Each record represents a unique CDR3 protein, reported with the most common genes and DNA among its rows. These V and J calls are TCRdb output, not the study's own analysis. The sample records approximately 190,000 distinct CDR3 sequences, over 60% of which are singletons. Jointly, the top ten make up around 42% of the sample.

Deletion took 0 bases off V and 2 bases off J, with a span of 7 bases between the germline ends. According to the germline V gene, CDR1 reads SGHTA and CDR2 reads FQGNSA. The CDR3 holds 15 amino acids from the cysteine to the phenylalanine. Of all the DNA, just the CDR3 is kept, 45 bases in frame from base 1. Overall study outcomes, separate from this receptor: Twenty-nine CD8+ CDR3 sequences were found to be shared between patients and controls, but these sequences appeared to be highly expressed in patients and within the immunodominant clones of the patients. No significant difference in CD8+ Simpson's diversity was found between patients and healthy controls (P=0.060).

This clonotype appeared a single time. No cognate antigen has been identified for it. Base-call qualities are not available, and no considerably larger clone is one nucleotide away. One read amounts to weak evidence. TCR repertoires of sorted CD4+ and CD8+ blood T cells from severe aplastic anemia patients and healthy subjects were deep-sequenced in the study. Ficoll-Paque density gradient centrifugation was used to isolate peripheral blood mononuclear cells. Before DNA extraction, CD4+ and CD8+ T cells were sorted by FACS or by magnetic beads. Sequencing was performed on sorted CD4+, CD8+, or CD8+CD57+ T cells (not recorded which) from PBMCs. Recombination joined TRBV7-2 with TRBJ2-2; the D gene is not confidently resolved. This TCR came from a human donor with severe aplastic anemia or a healthy control (not recorded which). The CDR3: CASSLASLNTGELFF. The nucleotide sequence reads TGTGCCAGCAGCTTAGCGAGTCTAAACACCGGGGAGCTGTTTTTT.